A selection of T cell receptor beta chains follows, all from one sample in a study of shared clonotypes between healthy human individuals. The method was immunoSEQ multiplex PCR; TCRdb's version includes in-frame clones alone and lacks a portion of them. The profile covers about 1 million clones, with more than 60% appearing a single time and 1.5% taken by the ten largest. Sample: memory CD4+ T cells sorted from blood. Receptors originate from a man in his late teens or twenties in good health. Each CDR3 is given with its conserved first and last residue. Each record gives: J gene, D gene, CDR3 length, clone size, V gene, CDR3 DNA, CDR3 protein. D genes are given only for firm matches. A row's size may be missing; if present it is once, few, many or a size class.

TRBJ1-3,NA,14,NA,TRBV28,TGTGCCAGCTTCGGACAGCACTCTGGAAACACCATATATTTT,CASFGQHSGNTIYF
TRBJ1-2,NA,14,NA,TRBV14,TGTGCCAGCAGCCAAGACGGCGGCTGGAATGGCTACACCTTC,CASSQDGGWNGYTF
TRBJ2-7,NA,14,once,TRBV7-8,TGTGCCAGCAGCTTAAGTGCTGGTACCTACGAGCAGTACTTC,CASSLSAGTYEQYF
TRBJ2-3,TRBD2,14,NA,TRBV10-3,TGTGCCATCAAGACTAGCGGAATCACAGATACGCAGTATTTT,CAIKTSGITDTQYF
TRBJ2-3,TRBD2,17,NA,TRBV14,TGTGCCAGCAGCCAAGATCGACTAGCGGGAGGGGCAGATACGCAGTATTTT,CASSQDRLAGGADTQYF
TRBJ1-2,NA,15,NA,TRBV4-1,TGCGCCAGCAGCCAAGAAACAGGTTCTCTTGATGGCTGCACCTTC,CASSQETGSLDGCTF
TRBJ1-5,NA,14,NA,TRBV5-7,TGTGCCAGCAGGGCGCGGGGAGGGGAACAGCCCCAGCATTTT,CASRARGGEQPQHF
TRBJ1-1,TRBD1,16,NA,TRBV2,TGTGCCAGCAGTGATGGAGGGGGACAGCAAAACACTGAAGCTTTCTTT,CASSDGGGQQNTEAFF
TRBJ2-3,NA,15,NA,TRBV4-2,TGTGCCAGCAGCCAAGGGGTGGACCGAACAGATACGCAGTATTTT,CASSQGVDRTDTQYF
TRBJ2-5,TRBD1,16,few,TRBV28,TGTGCCAGCAGTAGCTCGACAGGGATGAACAAAGAGACCCAGTACTTC,CASSSSTGMNKETQYF
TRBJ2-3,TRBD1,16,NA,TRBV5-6,TGTGCCAGCAGCTTGGTGGGACAGGCTAGCACAGATACGCAGTATTTT,CASSLVGQASTDTQYF
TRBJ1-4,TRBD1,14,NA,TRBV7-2,TGTGCCAGCAGCTCGGGACAGTTGCGGGAAAAACTGTTTTTT,CASSSGQLREKLFF
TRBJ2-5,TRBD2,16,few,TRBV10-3,TGTGCCATCAGTGAGATCGGGAGGGACCTCCAAGAGACCCAGTACTTC,CAISEIGRDLQETQYF
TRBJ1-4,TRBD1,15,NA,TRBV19,TGTGCCAGTAGTACCAACAGGGGGCCTCGTGAAAAACTGTTTTTT,CASSTNRGPREKLFF
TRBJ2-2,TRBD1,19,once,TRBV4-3,TGCGCCAGCAGCCCCCGGGACAGGGCCGCCGCCCCGAACACCGGGGAGCTGTTTTTT,CASSPRDRAAAPNTGELFF
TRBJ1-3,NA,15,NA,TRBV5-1,TGCGCCAGCAGCTTGGACCTTCGCTCTGGAAACACCATATATTTT,CASSLDLRSGNTIYF
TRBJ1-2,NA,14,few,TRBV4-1,TGCGCCAGCAGCCAAGAAGACGGGCCCTATGGCTACACCTTC,CASSQEDGPYGYTF
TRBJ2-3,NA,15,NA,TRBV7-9,TGTGCCAGCAGCTTAGACGTAGGGGGCACAGATACGCAGTATTTT,CASSLDVGGTDTQYF
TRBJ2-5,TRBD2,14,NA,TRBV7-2,TGTGCCAGCAGCTCGACTAGCTCGGCGGAGACCCAGTACTTC,CASSSTSSAETQYF
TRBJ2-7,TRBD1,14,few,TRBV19,TGTGCCAGTAGTATGGACAGGGGGCCCTACGAGCAGTACTTC,CASSMDRGPYEQYF
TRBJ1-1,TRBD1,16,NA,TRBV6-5,TGTGCCAGCAGTTACGACAGGGGGCTGGGGTACACTGAAGCTTTCTTT,CASSYDRGLGYTEAFF
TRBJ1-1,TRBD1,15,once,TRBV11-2,TGTGCCAGCAGCCCGAGGGGGCCCACGAACACTGAAGCTTTCTTT,CASSPRGPTNTEAFF
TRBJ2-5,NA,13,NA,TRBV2,TGTGCCAGCAGTAGCATAGGAGGAGAGACCCAGTACTTC,CASSSIGGETQYF
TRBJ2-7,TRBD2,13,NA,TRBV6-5,TGTGCCAGCACCCCGCGGGGCGGGGGCGAGCAGTACTTC,CASTPRGGGEQYF
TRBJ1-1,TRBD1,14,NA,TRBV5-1,TGCGCCAGCAGTTACCAGGGGGCTAGCACTGAAGCTTTCTTT,CASSYQGASTEAFF
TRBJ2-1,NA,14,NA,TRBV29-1,TGCAGCGTTGAAGACAGGGGCACCTACAATGAGCAGTTCTTC,CSVEDRGTYNEQFF
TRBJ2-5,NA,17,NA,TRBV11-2,TGTGCCAGCAGCTTAGGACGGGCGGGACACCGAGAAGAGACCCAGTACTTC,CASSLGRAGHREETQYF